This TCR beta chain was found in a study of T cell clones after liver transplantation. The wider study: TCRbeta sequencing after a pre-transplant mixed lymphocyte reaction identified graft-donor-reactive clones, later tracked in post-transplant blood.

Here immunoSEQ multiplex PCR was the method, and the copy in TCRdb shows in-frame clones only, minus some. The data contain some 57,000 clones, under 85% of them seen just once; the ten biggest clones take up approximately 10%. The sequence came from a human patient who received a liver transplant. Some of these T cells may belong to the graft donor. Sequencing used CD4+ T cells from blood, obtained at the 22-month timepoint.

CDR3 residues: CASSEGTGGAYEQYF. Written as DNA, the CDR3 is TGTGCCAGCAGTGAAGGGACAGGGGGCGCGTACGAGCAGTACTTC. The chain has TRBV6-1 and TRBJ2-7; the match to TRBD1 covers 11 bases. Trimming at V came to 1 base and at J to 4 bases, leaving 3 bases not matched to a gene. The length of the CDR3 is 15 residues. Germline CDR1 is MNHNS and CDR2 is SASEGT.